This entry features one T cell receptor beta chain sequence. Its antigen is unidentified. This sample is part of a study of cytotoxic CD8 clonotypes in ibrutinib-treated CLL. The method was immunoSEQ multiplex PCR; TCRdb's version includes in-frame clones alone and lacks a portion of them. Among around 70,000 clones listed, more than 60% were seen once. The CDR3 is 15 residues long. Germline V gene sequence: CDR1 SEHNR, CDR2 FQNEAQ (reference sequence). V shed 6 bases and J 6 bases; nucleotides not matched to a gene: 10. Libraries of TCR beta were made from 1.5 to 2 micrograms of genomic DNA that came from cryopreserved PBMCs. Study-wide results and limits: Baseline-level clonality went beyond age-matched healthy donors and moved in step with circulating CD8+ T-cell counts.

Material: PBMCs, obtained after 12 months of ibrutinib treatment. V gene TRBV7-9 combines with J gene TRBJ2-7; 11 nucleotides line up with TRBD1. This TCR was sampled from a human donor with chronic lymphocytic leukemia. CDR3 sequence reads: CASSSRTGTGGEQYF. The CDR3 DNA follows: TGTGCCAGCAGTTCTAGAACCGGGACAGGGGGCGAGCAGTACTTC. Variable domain in full (rest from reference TRBV7-9 and TRBJ2-7): DTGVSQNPRHKITKRGQNVTFRCDPISEHNRLYWYRQTLGQGPEFLTYFQNEAQLEKSRLLSDRFSAERPKGSFSTLEIQRTEQGDSAMYLCASSSRTGTGGEQYFGPGTRLTVT.